This entry features one T cell receptor (beta chain) sequence. Antigen: not known. The CDR3 has 13 residues. Trimming removed 3 bases at V and 4 bases at J, with 7 bases between. Measured with immunoSEQ multiplex PCR; TCRdb has only the in-frame clones, and not every one. Here the sample spans about 100,000 clones, roughly 90% being singletons. The data originate from a study of T cell responses to AZD1222 COVID-19 vaccine. Whole-study results and caveats: Targets within unmutated variant regions were reportedly found for nearly half of spike-specific TCRs.

Sequencing was performed on peripheral blood, taken on day 0 of AZD1222 vaccination. V and J are TRBV12-3 or TRBV12-4 and TRBJ1-3; D gene uncertain. The clonotype comes from an adult in good health. The CDR3 reads CASSLSRGNTIYF. CDR3 nucleotide sequence: TGTGCCAGCAGTTTGTCGAGGGGAAACACCATATATTTT.